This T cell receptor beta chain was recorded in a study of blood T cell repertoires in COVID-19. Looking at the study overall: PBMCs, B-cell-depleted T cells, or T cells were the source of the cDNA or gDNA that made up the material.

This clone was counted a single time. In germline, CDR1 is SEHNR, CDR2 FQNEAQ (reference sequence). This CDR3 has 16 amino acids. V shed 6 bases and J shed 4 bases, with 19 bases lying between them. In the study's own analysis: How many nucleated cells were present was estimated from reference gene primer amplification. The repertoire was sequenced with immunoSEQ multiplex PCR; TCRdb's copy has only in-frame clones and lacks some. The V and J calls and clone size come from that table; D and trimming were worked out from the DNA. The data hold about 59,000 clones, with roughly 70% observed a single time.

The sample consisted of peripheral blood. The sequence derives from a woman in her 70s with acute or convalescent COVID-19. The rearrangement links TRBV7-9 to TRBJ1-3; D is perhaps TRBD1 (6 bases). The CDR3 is CASSPKQGKSGNTIYF. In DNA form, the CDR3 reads TGTGCCAGCAGTCCGAAACAGGGAAAGAGCGGAAACACCATATATTTT.